The text below deals with one T cell receptor beta chain. This entry is derived from a study of Graves' ophthalmopathy and Graves' hyperthyroidism. Study at large: Peripheral blood was collected at initial diagnosis, before any treatment.

Germline lookup yields CDR1 SNHLY and CDR2 FYNNEI. This CDR3 spans 13 amino acids. Trimming cost V 4 bases and J 6 bases, with 12 bases left between them. Amplified TCR beta CDR3 regions were obtained using RNA transcripts as template. HTBI primers primed a first-round RT-PCR, and a second-round multiplex PCR followed. TCRdb fed the multiplex PCR reads into MiXCR, producing one record per CDR3 protein. In the table there are 650,000 to 900,000 distinct CDR3 sequences, roughly 40% of which are singletons. The chain links TRBV2 to TRBJ1-2; D remains unclear. The origin of this receptor is an adult man with Graves' ophthalmopathy. The sample was peripheral blood. The CDR3 bases are TGTGCCAGCAGTGCGACGCGGCGGGATGGCTACACCTTC. Protein product: CASSATRRDGYTF.